These 10 T cell receptor beta chains were sequenced from one sample in a study of T cells in Graves' hyperthyroidism and ophthalmopathy. TCR beta CDR3 sequences were amplified from RNA transcripts. The TCR CDR3 was amplified in a first-round RT-PCR using the HTBI primer set. TCRdb reprocessed the multiplex PCR reads via MiXCR and lists one record per CDR3 protein. The sample holds hundreds of thousands of distinct CDR3 sequences, around 13% seen once. The sequenced material came from blood. The receptors stem from a woman aged 45-59 years with Graves' ophthalmopathy.

This clonotype has at least ten counts. The V call is TRBV2, the J call TRBJ2-3, with D unclear. Germline CDR1 and CDR2: SNHLY and FYNNEI. Trimming removed 6 bases at V and 3 bases at J, with 10 bases between. This CDR3 is built from 13 residues. The CDR3: CASSLSETDTQYF. Written as DNA, the CDR3 is TGTGCCAGCAGCCTGAGTGAAACAGATACGCAGTATTTT. The variable domain in full, completed from reference TRBV2 and TRBJ2-3, reads EPEVTQTPSHQVTQMGQEVILRCVPISNHLYFYWYRQILGQKVEFLVSFYNNEISEKSEIFDDQFSVERPDGSNFTLKIRSTKLEDSAMYFCASSLSETDTQYFGPGTRLTVL.

This clonotype was recorded many times. The V call is TRBV28, the J call TRBJ2-7; possible D gene TRBD1, 8 bases. V was shortened by 6 bases and J by 2 bases, with 14 bases between the two germline ends. CDR1 and CDR2 (germline): MDHEN, SYDVKM. CDR3 length equals 14 residues. The DNA of the CDR3 is TGTGCCAGCAGACAAACAGGGGGGGCCTACGAGCAGTACTTC. Amino acid sequence: CASRQTGGAYEQYF.

This clonotype appeared many times. The gene calls are TRBV28 and TRBJ2-7, with 8 bases that match TRBD2. Trimming took 1 base from V and 6 from J; bases not matched to a gene: 11. CDR3 size: 16 residues. In germline, CDR1 is MDHEN, CDR2 SYDVKM. CDR3 bases: TGTGCCAGCAGTTTATCCTGGACTAGCCGGGGAGGCGAGCAGTACTTC. Its translation is CASSLSWTSRGGEQYF.

This clonotype was recorded once. The chain recombines TRBV27 with TRBJ2-1; 7 bases are a match to TRBD2. The junction had 6 bases not matched to a gene; V was cut back by 5 bases and J by 8 bases. Germline CDR1 MNHEY, CDR2 SMNVEV (reference sequence). The CDR3 runs 13 residues. CDR3 amino acids: CASSRTRAYEQFF. DNA for the CDR3: TGTGCCAGCAGTAGGACTAGGGCCTATGAGCAGTTCTTC.

This clonotype was recorded many times. This chain uses TRBV20-1 with TRBJ2-3; 10 nucleotides agree with TRBD2. Unmatched junction bases numbered 7, after V lost 0 bases and J lost 4 bases. Germline CDR1 and CDR2: DFQATT and SNEGSKA (reference sequence). The CDR3 loop spans 16 amino acids. For the CDR3, the DNA is TGCAGTGCTAGAGATGGAACTAGCGGGACCGCAGATACGCAGTATTTT. It translates to CSARDGTSGTADTQYF.

Many counts were recorded for this clonotype. V is TRBV18 and J is TRBJ2-1; 10 positions match TRBD2. Germline CDR1 KGHSH, CDR2 LQKENI. The CDR3 contains 17 residues. Germline trimming cut 2 bases from V and 3 bases from J; bases unmatched to any gene: 7. The CDR3 sequence is CASSPSSLAGYYNEQFF. The CDR3 coding sequence is TGTGCCAGCTCACCATCGTCACTAGCGGGATACTACAATGAGCAGTTCTTC.

This clonotype was counted many times. The rearrangement joins TRBV7-2 to TRBJ2-7; D may be TRBD1 (7 bases). The germline CDR1 and CDR2 sequences are SGHTA and FQGNSA. V shed 5 bases and J shed 2 bases, with 19 bases lying between them. The CDR3 is 16 amino acids. DNA for the CDR3: TGTGCCAGCAGCCAGGAGGCAGGGGGGAGTCCCTACGAGCAGTACTTC. Its protein product is CASSQEAGGSPYEQYF.

This clonotype was detected ten times or more. The CDR3 sequence: CSVVRDRGYHEQYF. CDR3 DNA: TGCAGCGTTGTCCGGGACAGGGGGTACCACGAGCAGTACTTC. The chain is built from TRBV29-1 and TRBJ2-7, with TRBD1 matching over 11 bases. J was trimmed by 5 bases and V by 4 bases; bases with no gene match: 7. This CDR3 is built from 14 residues. The germline V gene encodes CDR1 SQVTM and CDR2 ANQGSEA.

There are many counts of this clonotype. This chain connects TRBV14 to TRBJ2-1; 9 bases are shared with TRBD2. The V gene end was trimmed by 4 bases and the J gene end by 8 bases; junction bases not matched to a gene: 6. This CDR3 is 14 amino acids long. The V gene's germline CDR1 is SGHDN and CDR2 FVKESK. The CDR3 region has the DNA TGTGCCAGCAGCCCGGGACTAGCCAACTATGAGCAGTTCTTC. Translated: CASSPGLANYEQFF.

This clonotype was detected a few times. V is TRBV9 and J is TRBJ2-2; D gene ambiguous. Germline V gene data show CDR1 as SGDLS and CDR2 as YYNGEE. The length of the CDR3 is 16 residues. V was pared by 0 bases and J by 4 bases, with 13 bases between. The CDR3 region has the DNA TGTGCCAGCAGCGTAGTCCCGGTTCCGGGCACCGGGGAGCTGTTTTTT. It specifies CASSVVPVPGTGELFF.